This T cell receptor (beta chain) was recorded in a study of cytomegalovirus exposure and HLA in healthy donors. Amplification used 60 Vbeta primers and 13 Jbeta primers. As processed by the authors: It was a later analysis that counted roughly 80 million unique TCR beta chains, of which roughly 11 million were shared. This table comes from immunoSEQ multiplex PCR, and its TCRdb copy is limited to in-frame clones, with some not included. The DNA was the basis for D and trimming; V, J and clone size are from that table. This sample has about 170,000 clones, with 77% found just once. The study's findings and limits: Three of the chains that were CMV-associated were confirmed in vitro to be specific for CMV antigens. The study carried out a later analysis of TCR beta sequences. It associated approximately 15,000 of them with specific HLA alleles at a false discovery rate of 0.05.

A note on this clone: Its antigen is not known. One end of the junction does not line up with germline, which may come from a read error.

Sample: PBMCs. This clonotype was sampled from a woman in her twenties or thirties in good health and CMV-seropositive.

The CDR3 coding sequence is TGTGCCACCAGTGAGCGTTTGGCAGGGCAGAACACCGGGGAGCTGTTTTTT. Translated: CATSERLAGQNTGELFF. The chain joins TRBV10-3 to TRBJ2-2, with D maybe TRBD1 (5 bases). Germline V gives CDR1 ENHRY, CDR2 SYGVKD. CDR3 length equals 17 residues.